This T cell receptor (beta chain) emerged from a study of identical twins. Whole-study results and caveats: Beta clonotypes that were abundant in cord blood contained fewer insertions, a pattern absent from memory repertoires.

Losses at the gene ends were 0 bases for V and 3 bases for J; bases not matched to a gene: 3. Germline V gene data show CDR1 as SGHKS and CDR2 as YYEKEE (reference sequence). CDR3 length: 15 amino acids. For this clonotype: Its cognate antigen is unknown.

In TCRdb, the 5' RACE reads were re-called with MiXCR into one record per CDR3 protein. The sample holds about 470,000 distinct CDR3 sequences; 24% are singletons and the top ten take roughly 3%. This same sample was also taken into another study, of T cells expressing NK-cell markers. This second report adds: It was sorted CD3+CD56-NKG2C+, CD3+CD56+NKG2C- and CD3+CD56+NKG2C+ T cells that provided the TCR beta repertoires.

The J gene is TRBJ2-1, the V gene TRBV5-5; TRBD2 agrees at 7 bases. The sample consisted of CD4+ T cells sorted from blood. The TCR comes from a woman in her late teens or twenties in good health. The CDR3, as DNA: TGTGCCAGCAGCTTGGCTAGCGGTTACTACAATGAGCAGTTCTTC. As protein: CASSLASGYYNEQFF. The full variable domain, in which reference TRBV5-5 and TRBJ2-1 provide the parts outside the CDR3, is DAGVTQSPTHLIKTRGQQVTLRCSPISGHKSVSWYQQVLGQGPQFIFQYYEKEERGRGNFPDRFSARQFPNYSSELNVNALLLGDSALYLCASSLASGYYNEQFFGPGTRLTVL.